This TCR beta chain was profiled in a study of cytomegalovirus exposure and HLA in healthy donors. The primer mix had 60 Vbeta and 13 Jbeta primers. Data came from immunoSEQ multiplex PCR; TCRdb stores just in-frame clones and leaves some out. The data hold 200,000 to 250,000 clones, with more than 75% observed a single time. Germline V lookup: CDR1 SGDLS, CDR2 YYNGEE. V was trimmed by 0 bases and J by 1 base, leaving 8 bases between them. The CDR3 totals 15 residues. The sequence was collected from a human donor in good health. The sequencing input was PBMCs. V usage is TRBV9 and J usage is TRBJ2-1, with D maybe TRBD1 (5 bases). The CDR3: CASSVGSGSYNEQFF. CDR3 DNA sequence: TGTGCCAGCAGCGTAGGTTCAGGGTCCTACAATGAGCAGTTCTTC.